This section outlines one TCR beta chain sequence together with its context. CDR3 length: 15 residues. Germline values: CDR1 MGHRA, CDR2 YSYEKL. Trimming removed 0 bases at V and 5 bases at J, with 12 bases between. The record originates from a study of blood T cell repertoires in COVID-19. Overall study context: Sample material is recorded as cDNA or gDNA derived from T cells, B-cell-depleted T cells, or PBMCs.

Per the original methods: Reference gene primers were amplified, and this amplification served to estimate nucleated cell counts. Using immunoSEQ multiplex PCR, the repertoire was profiled, and TCRdb retains in-frame clones only, with some absent. Clonal size and the V and J genes are those of that table, whereas D and trimming came from the DNA. The sample contains about 49,000 clones, about 86% of which appear only once. The sample taken for sequencing was peripheral blood. This receptor was obtained from a man aged 40-55 years with active COVID-19. The chain recombines TRBV4-1 with TRBJ2-3; possibly TRBD1 for D (5 bases). This CDR3 reads CASSQEGREIDTQYF. In nucleotides, the CDR3 is TGCGCCAGCAGCCAAGAGGGCAGGGAAATAGATACGCAGTATTTT.